The 32 T cell receptor beta chains given below trace back to one sample, sequenced in a study of shared clonotypes between healthy human individuals. CD45RO-negative, CCR7-selected cells formed the naive CD8 fraction, which excluded terminally differentiated effector memory CD45RA+ cells. Measured with immunoSEQ multiplex PCR; TCRdb has only the in-frame clones, and not every one. In the table there are about 2 million clones, about 95% of which are singletons. The specimen was naive CD8+ T cells sorted from blood. These receptors all come from a man aged 18 to 35 in good health.

The chain's CDR3 is CASSISSLGEQYF. The CDR3 DNA sequence: TGTGCCAGTAGTATTTCTTCCCTCGGCGAGCAGTACTTC. The chain uses TRBV19 and TRBJ2-7, with D unresolved. Germline CDR1 and CDR2: LNHDA and SQIVND (reference sequence). This CDR3 contains 13 residues. The V and J ends lost 3 bases and 6 bases respectively, with 12 bases between them.

This chain links TRBV11-3 with TRBJ2-1; the match to TRBD1 covers 10 bases. The ends lost 4 bases at V and 8 bases at J; junction bases unmatched: 8. The CDR3 sequence is 15 residues long. Germline CDR1 and CDR2: SGHNT and YENEEA. CDR3 bases: TGTGCCAGCAGCTCCCGGACAGGGGGGGGCGATGAGCAGTTCTTC. Amino acids: CASSSRTGGGDEQFF.

This clone came up a few times. The V call is TRBV29-1, the J call TRBJ2-3; 7 nucleotides match TRBD1. V shed 4 bases, J shed 2 bases, and the junction held 6 bases outside the gene matches. The V gene's germline CDR1 is SQVTM and CDR2 ANQGSEA. This CDR3 contains 14 residues. CDR3 residues: CSVVPGQYTDTQYF. As DNA, the CDR3 is TGCAGCGTTGTACCGGGACAGTACACAGATACGCAGTATTTT.

The gene calls are TRBV13 and TRBJ1-4, with 10 nucleotides matching TRBD1. The length of the CDR3 is 15 residues. The V segment lost 5 bases and the J segment 6 bases; nucleotides outside the gene matches: 6. Germline CDR1 is PRHDT and CDR2 is FYEKMQ (reference sequence). The CDR3 DNA reads as TGTGCCAGCAGCCAGGCCGGGACAGGGGATGAAAAACTGTTTTTT. Translated: CASSQAGTGDEKLFF. Filled out from reference TRBV13 and TRBJ1-4, the complete variable domain reads AAGVIQSPRHLIKEKRETATLKCYPIPRHDTVYWYQQGPGQDPQFLISFYEKMQSDKGSIPDRFSAQQFSDYHSELNMSSLELGDSALYFCASSQAGTGDEKLFFGSGTQLSVL.

V is TRBV19 and J is TRBJ1-6, with D possibly matching TRBD1 (6 bases). The germline V gene has CDR1 LNHDA and CDR2 SQIVND (reference sequence). Trimming pared 7 bases from V and 3 bases from J, leaving 10 bases between. The CDR3 runs to 14 residues. In DNA, the CDR3 is TGTGCCAGTATTGCGGACAGCTATAATTCACCCCTCCACTTT. It translates to CASIADSYNSPLHF.

The chain is built from TRBV13 and TRBJ2-7; 7 nucleotides agree with TRBD1. The CDR3 totals 16 residues. Germline loops: CDR1 PRHDT, CDR2 FYEKMQ (reference sequence). The J segment lost 1 base and the V segment lost 4 bases, leaving 10 bases of the junction unmatched. The CDR3 bases are TGTGCCAGCAGCTCCACCCCGACAGGGCTTTCCTACGAGCAGTACTTC. Its translation: CASSSTPTGLSYEQYF.

The chain carries TRBV6-5 and TRBJ2-1, with unresolved D. CDR1 is MNHEY and CDR2 is SVGAGI in the germline V gene. Between the trimmed V and J ends, which lost 9 bases and 1 base, there was a span of 13 bases. The CDR3 runs 14 residues. In DNA, the CDR3 is TGTGCCAGTTCCGCGGTAGAGTCCTACAATGAGCAGTTCTTC. The encoded protein is CASSAVESYNEQFF.

V and J are TRBV13 and TRBJ1-3; D is undetermined. Germline V CDR1 and CDR2: PRHDT, FYEKMQ (reference sequence). V gave up 2 bases and J gave up 0 bases, with 26 bases separating them. The length of the CDR3 is 21 residues. The CDR3 nucleotides read TGTGCCAGCAGCTTAAGTTTTTATCGTATCGGGGAAACGACCTCTGGAAACACCATATATTTT. Translated: CASSLSFYRIGETTSGNTIYF. The variable domain in full, completed from reference TRBV13 and TRBJ1-3, reads AAGVIQSPRHLIKEKRETATLKCYPIPRHDTVYWYQQGPGQDPQFLISFYEKMQSDKGSIPDRFSAQQFSDYHSELNMSSLELGDSALYFCASSLSFYRIGETTSGNTIYFGEGSWLTVV.

In regard to this clone: The sample has other DNA sequences that encode this CDR3 too. This chain links TRBV4-1 with TRBJ2-7, with a weak D call TRBD2 (6 bases). The V end was cut by 1 base, the J end by 1 base, with 8 bases between. The CDR3 spans 14 residues. Germline V lookup: CDR1 MGHRA, CDR2 YSYEKL. In DNA form, the CDR3 reads TGCGCCAGCAGCCAAGGGGGGGTTTCCTACGAGCAGTACTTC. Its translation: CASSQGGVSYEQYF.

The rearrangement joins TRBV27 to TRBJ2-7; no firm D call. Trimming removed 5 bases at V and 2 bases at J, with 16 bases between. Per the germline V gene, CDR1 is MNHEY and CDR2 is SMNVEV (reference sequence). This CDR3 spans 15 amino acids. CDR3 bases: TGTGCCAGCAGTACTACCGACGCCCGAACCTACGAGCAGTACTTC. Amino acids: CASSTTDARTYEQYF.

Of note for this clone: In the same sample, other DNA sequences code for this CDR3. The rearrangement links TRBV5-6 to TRBJ2-1, with D tentatively TRBD2 (5 bases). V was trimmed by 1 base and J by 0 bases, leaving 8 bases between them. The CDR3 length is 15 residues. The germline V gene encodes CDR1 SGHDT and CDR2 YYEEEE. In DNA form, the CDR3 reads TGTGCCAGCAGCTTGACTACTAGCTCCTACAATGAGCAGTTCTTC. Its protein is CASSLTTSSYNEQFF.

This clone was counted a single time. V is TRBV6-6 and J is TRBJ2-5; 7 bases are a match to TRBD2. After removal of 6 bases from V and 1 base from J, the junction contained 2 bases not matched to a gene. The CDR3 has 13 residues. The germline gives CDR1 MNHNY, CDR2 SVGAGI (reference sequence). CDR3 residues: CASRAGIQETQYF. For the CDR3, the DNA is TGTGCCAGCAGAGCGGGGATCCAAGAGACCCAGTACTTC.

The chain has TRBV4-2 and TRBJ2-7, with D unresolved. Germline values: CDR1 LGHNA, CDR2 YNFKEQ. This CDR3 comprises 13 residues. Trimming left V 0 bases short and J 4 bases short, with 7 bases between. CDR3 in DNA: TGTGCCAGCAGCCAAGAAATTGGTTACGAGCAGTACTTC. Translated, it gives CASSQEIGYEQYF.

Remarks on this clone: Other nucleotide sequences in the sample specify the same CDR3. The gene calls are TRBV9 and TRBJ2-1; the match to TRBD2 covers 7 bases. After removal of 2 bases from V and 10 bases from J, the junction contained 6 bases not matched to a gene. CDR1 SGDLS and CDR2 YYNGEE come from the germline V gene. This CDR3 is built from 13 residues. CDR3 residues: CASSVAAGVEQFF. For the CDR3, the DNA is TGTGCCAGCAGCGTCGCGGCGGGAGTGGAGCAGTTCTTC.

V and J are TRBV6-1 and TRBJ2-3; D might be TRBD2 (5 bases). Deletions cut 1 base from V and 8 bases from J, with 19 bases between. Germline values: CDR1 MNHNS, CDR2 SASEGT. The CDR3 runs to 16 residues. CDR3 DNA: TGTGCCAGCAGTGAAGTAGAGGAGGAAGGCTATCCTACGCAGTATTTT. Amino acid sequence: CASSEVEEEGYPTQYF.

This clone was recorded once. CDR3 protein: CASSQSPSYEQYF. CDR3 nucleotide sequence: TGTGCCAGCAGCCAATCCCCTTCCTACGAGCAGTACTTC. The chain uses TRBV4-2 and TRBJ2-7, with unresolved D. Looked up from germline, CDR1 is LGHNA and CDR2 is YNFKEQ. With 2 bases removed from V and 1 base from J, the gap between germline ends came to 6 bases. The CDR3 is 13 amino acids.

V is TRBV27 and J is TRBJ2-6; no firm D call. Germline CDR1 MNHEY, CDR2 SMNVEV (reference sequence). The CDR3 is made up of 15 amino acids. Trimming stripped 6 bases from V and 2 bases from J, with 11 bases between. This CDR3 is CASSPERTGANVLTF. The CDR3 region has the DNA TGTGCCAGCAGCCCCGAGAGAACTGGGGCCAACGTCCTGACTTTC.

The V gene is TRBV30, the J gene TRBJ2-7, with D maybe TRBD1 (6 bases). This CDR3 contains 12 residues. Per germline, CDR1 GTSNPN and CDR2 SVGIG (reference sequence). Trimming removed 6 bases from V and 2 bases from J, with 11 bases in between. The DNA of the CDR3 is TGTGCCTGTTACACAGGGCCCTACGAGCAGTACTTC. This encodes CACYTGPYEQYF. Based on the CDR3 plus reference TRBV30 and TRBJ2-7, the full variable domain is SQTIHQWPATLVQPVGSPLSLECTVEGTSNPNLYWYRQAAGRGLQLLFYSVGIGQISSEVPQNLSASRPQDRQFILSSKKLLLSDSGFYLCACYTGPYEQYFGPGTRLTVT.

The V gene is TRBV19, the J gene TRBJ1-2, with a possible D match to TRBD1 (5 bases). Trimming removed 5 bases from V and 9 bases from J, with 13 bases in between. Germline V gene sequence: CDR1 LNHDA, CDR2 SQIVND (reference sequence). This CDR3 spans 12 amino acids. CDR3 coding DNA: TGTGCCAGTAGTCCCCAGACAGACAGCTACACCTTC. Protein product: CASSPQTDSYTF.

The CDR3 spells CASSLQGAGREQYF. CDR3 DNA sequence: TGTGCCAGCAGTTTACAGGGGGCGGGACGGGAGCAGTACTTC. The gene calls are TRBV27 and TRBJ2-7, with TRBD1 matching 8 bases. V shed 2 bases, J shed 7 bases, and the junction held 7 bases outside the gene matches. The CDR3 is made up of 14 amino acids. The germline V gene encodes CDR1 MNHEY and CDR2 SMNVEV (reference sequence).

The chain joins TRBV27 to TRBJ1-5; TRBD1 matches 7 bases. The junction had 11 bases not matched to a gene; V was cut back by 5 bases and J by 4 bases. The CDR3 runs to 16 residues. CDR1 and CDR2 (germline): MNHEY, SMNVEV (reference sequence). The CDR3 sequence: CASSPQGVKENQPQHF. CDR3 bases: TGTGCCAGCAGTCCCCAGGGGGTTAAGGAAAATCAGCCCCAGCATTTT.

The chain carries TRBV28 and TRBJ2-7, with 8 bases matching TRBD1. With 4 bases clipped from V and 3 bases from J, the junction kept 14 bases outside the gene matches. The germline CDR1 and CDR2 sequences are MDHEN and SYDVKM. CDR3 size: 17 residues. CDR3 protein: CASSSLTQGTGYYEQYF. For the CDR3, the DNA is TGTGCCAGCAGTTCATTGACCCAAGGGACAGGCTACTACGAGCAGTACTTC.

The V gene is TRBV28, the J gene TRBJ2-5, with TRBD1 matching 7 bases. Germline CDR1 and CDR2: MDHEN and SYDVKM. The V and J ends lost 6 bases and 5 bases, in that order; junction bases with no gene match: 9. The CDR3 is made up of 14 amino acids. Here the CDR3 reads CASSRNRGTETQYF. The CDR3, as DNA: TGTGCCAGCAGCCGGAACAGGGGAACGGAGACCCAGTACTTC.

The DNA for the CDR3 is TGTGCCAGCAGCTTAGGCCCAGGACACAAATACGAGCAGTACTTC. It translates to CASSLGPGHKYEQYF. V is TRBV11-2 and J is TRBJ2-7, with a possible D match to TRBD1 (5 bases). Per germline, CDR1 SGHAT and CDR2 FQNNGV. The ends were cut back, 1 base at V and 4 bases at J, with 14 bases in the middle. The CDR3 consists of 15 residues.

The V gene is TRBV7-8, the J gene TRBJ2-7, with D possibly TRBD1 on 5 matching bases. Per the germline V gene, CDR1 is SGHVS and CDR2 is FQNEAQ. The length of the CDR3 is 13 residues. V was shortened by 2 bases and J by 5 bases, with 10 bases between the two germline ends. The CDR3, as DNA: TGTGCCAGCAGCTTATCAGCAGGGAACGAGCAGTACTTC. Its translation: CASSLSAGNEQYF.

The V call is TRBV7-9, the J call TRBJ2-3; 12 bases map to TRBD2. This CDR3 spans 19 amino acids. Germline V gene lookup returns CDR1 SEHNR and CDR2 FQNEAQ (reference sequence). J lost 0 bases, V lost 3 bases, and 10 bases had no gene match. The CDR3 loop is CASSFPSGGAGASTDTQYF. In DNA, the CDR3 is TGTGCCAGCAGCTTCCCTAGCGGGGGGGCCGGGGCCAGCACAGATACGCAGTATTTT.

The chain is built from TRBV2 and TRBJ1-2; perhaps TRBD1 as D (5 bases). Germline-derived CDR1 and CDR2 are SNHLY and FYNNEI. The length of the CDR3 is 15 residues. The V end lost 4 bases, the J end lost 4 bases, and 16 bases lay between the germline ends. CDR3 sequence (DNA): TGTGCCAGCAGTGTACGAACAGGATTTTCCTATGGCTACACCTTC. Amino acids: CASSVRTGFSYGYTF.

The rearrangement uses TRBV4-1 and TRBJ2-1; a possible D gene is TRBD2 (5 bases). Trimming cost V 2 bases and J 2 bases, with 7 bases left between them. From germline, CDR1 is MGHRA and CDR2 YSYEKL. The CDR3 contains 14 residues. The chain's CDR3 is CASSQTSAYNEQFF. The CDR3 coding sequence is TGCGCCAGCAGCCAAACTAGTGCCTACAATGAGCAGTTCTTC.

The chain couples TRBV6-6 to TRBJ1-4; unclear D gene. V was shortened by 6 bases and J by 4 bases, with 18 bases between the two germline ends. Per the germline V gene, CDR1 is MNHNY and CDR2 is SVGAGI (reference sequence). This CDR3 is 16 amino acids long. This chain's CDR3 is CASRDDTEASNEKLFF. The CDR3 bases are TGTGCCAGCAGGGATGACACGGAAGCGAGTAATGAAAAACTGTTTTTT.

The J gene is TRBJ1-4, the V gene TRBV27; possibly TRBD1 for D (6 bases). The CDR3 spans 16 residues. Germline V CDR1 and CDR2: MNHEY, SMNVEV (reference sequence). V dropped 5 bases and J dropped 6 bases, with 19 bases sitting between them. CDR3 in DNA: TGTGCCAGCAGTGTTAATTCCGGGACAAGATATGAAAAACTGTTTTTT. Amino acids: CASSVNSGTRYEKLFF.

This chain connects TRBV13 to TRBJ1-4, with 8 bases aligning to TRBD1. The V gene end was trimmed by 5 bases and the J gene end by 8 bases; junction bases not matched to a gene: 10. The CDR3 spans 15 residues. Germline V CDR1 and CDR2: PRHDT, FYEKMQ (reference sequence). The CDR3 sequence is CASSIRQGPGEKLFF. For the CDR3, the DNA is TGTGCCAGCAGCATACGACAGGGGCCGGGAGAAAAACTGTTTTTT.

The rearrangement uses TRBV28 and TRBJ2-1; 10 nucleotides line up with TRBD2. Germline assignment: CDR1 MDHEN and CDR2 SYDVKM. V dropped 6 bases and J dropped 7; count of bases not matched to a gene: 12. The CDR3 totals 16 residues. CDR3 sequence (DNA): TGTGCCAGCAGCGCCCCTCTTCTAGCGGGGGTGAATGAGCAGTTCTTC. It specifies CASSAPLLAGVNEQFF.